The 21 T cell receptor beta chains listed next were all sequenced from one sample in a study of blood T cell repertoires in COVID-19. Assay used: immunoSEQ multiplex PCR; TCRdb lists only in-frame clones, some missing. The sample contains some 150,000 clones, approximately 92% of which appear only once. The sample was peripheral blood. The receptors were sampled from a middle-aged woman with acute or convalescent COVID-19.

The rearrangement links TRBV6-2 or TRBV6-3 to TRBJ2-3, with a weak D call TRBD2 (6 bases). The V and J ends lost 1 base and 1 base respectively, with 9 bases between them. CDR1 is MNHEY and CDR2 is SVGEGT in the germline V gene. The CDR3 spans 15 residues. The CDR3: CASSYLSSGTDTQYF. Written as DNA, the CDR3 is TGTGCCAGCAGTTACTTGTCTAGCGGCACAGATACGCAGTATTTT.

The chain carries TRBV5-6 and TRBJ2-7; D uncertain. Trimming left V 4 bases short and J 0 bases short, with 11 bases between. Germline values: CDR1 SGHDT, CDR2 YYEEEE. The CDR3 is made up of 14 amino acids. The DNA for the CDR3 is TGTGCCAGCAGCCATGATTTAGTCTCCTACGAGCAGTACTTC. This translates into CASSHDLVSYEQYF. Full variable domain (rest looked up from reference TRBV5-6 and TRBJ2-7): DAGVTQSPTHLIKTRGQQVTLRCSPKSGHDTVSWYQQALGQGPQFIFQYYEEEERQRGNFPDRFSGHQFPNYSSELNVNALLLGDSALYLCASSHDLVSYEQYFGPGTRLTVT.

The chain joins TRBV5-8 to TRBJ2-7; D might be TRBD1 (5 bases). The germline CDR1 and CDR2 sequences are SGHTS and YDEGEE. Trimming took off 7 bases at V and 1 base at J, with 18 bases between the two ends. This CDR3 comprises 15 residues. CDR3 residues: CASATDWTSSYEQYF. As DNA, the CDR3 is TGTGCCAGCGCGACCGATTGGACATCATCCTACGAGCAGTACTTC.

The V gene is TRBV27, the J gene TRBJ2-1, with TRBD2 matching 10 bases. The V gene end was trimmed by 3 bases and the J gene end by 7 bases; junction bases not matched to a gene: 6. This CDR3 region has 15 residues. Germline V gene sequence: CDR1 MNHEY, CDR2 SMNVEV (reference sequence). The CDR3: CASSLERGGWNEQFF. The CDR3 region has the DNA TGTGCCAGCAGTTTGGAGCGGGGGGGGTGGAATGAGCAGTTCTTC.

The DNA for the CDR3 is TGTGCCAGCAGCCGATCCAGGTGGGGGACAGGGGGGGCGTCCTACGAGCAGTACTTC. As protein: CASSRSRWGTGGASYEQYF. This chain connects TRBV14 to TRBJ2-7; 11 nucleotides agree with TRBD1. Per germline, CDR1 SGHDN and CDR2 FVKESK. This CDR3 has 19 residues. J lost 1 base, V lost 4 bases, and 15 bases had no gene match.

This clone was seen only a few times. The chain couples TRBV11-1 to TRBJ1-3; D is unresolved. CDR1 and CDR2 (germline): SGHAT, FQDESV (reference sequence). The V gene lost 5 bases and the J gene lost 0 bases, with 8 bases spanning the gap. This CDR3 has 14 residues. The CDR3 DNA follows: TGTGCCAGCAGCACCGGACTCTCTGGAAACACCATATATTTT. It codes for CASSTGLSGNTIYF.

The rearrangement links TRBV4-1 to TRBJ1-5; D remains ambiguous. The CDR3 has 16 amino acids. In germline, CDR1 is MGHRA, CDR2 YSYEKL. V lost 2 bases to trimming and J lost 5 bases, with 16 bases between them. CDR3 sequence (DNA): TGCGCCAGCAGCCAATTCTTTGTATTGCGGGATCAGCCCCAGCATTTT. It encodes CASSQFFVLRDQPQHF.

The V call is TRBV27, the J call TRBJ2-2, with 7 bases aligning to TRBD1. Germline V gene lookup returns CDR1 MNHEY and CDR2 SMNVEV (reference sequence). V was pared by 5 bases and J by 0 bases, with 3 bases of the junction left unmatched. The CDR3 loop spans 15 amino acids. The CDR3 spells CASSADRTNTGELFF. The CDR3 DNA sequence: TGTGCCAGCAGTGCGGACAGGACGAACACCGGGGAGCTGTTTTTT.

V is TRBV7-2 and J is TRBJ2-4; the match to TRBD1 covers 7 bases. The CDR3 runs 15 residues. The junction had 11 bases not matched to a gene; V was cut back by 5 bases and J by 7 bases. From germline, CDR1 is SGHTA and CDR2 FQGNSA. The CDR3 DNA follows: TGTGCCAGCAGCCCCCAGAGGGGGCTAATGAACATTCAGTACTTC. Protein: CASSPQRGLMNIQYF. Drawing the rest from reference TRBV7-2 and TRBJ2-4, the complete variable domain is GAGVSQSPSNKVTEKGKDVELRCDPISGHTALYWYRQSLGQGLEFLIYFQGNSAPDKSGLPSDRFSAERTGGSVSTLTIQRTQQEDSAVYLCASSPQRGLMNIQYFGAGTRLSVL.

Only one count was recorded for this clone. V is TRBV6-5 and J is TRBJ1-5; the D gene is possibly TRBD1 (6 bases). Germline V gene sequence: CDR1 MNHEY, CDR2 SVGAGI. The CDR3 is 15 residues long. V lost 8 bases, J lost 0 bases, and 14 bases lay in between. The CDR3 protein is CASLDRSYSNQPQHF. CDR3 DNA sequence: TGTGCCAGCTTAGACAGGAGTTATAGCAATCAGCCCCAGCATTTT.

This chain uses TRBV2 with TRBJ2-1, with 10 bases identical to TRBD2. V gave up 4 bases and J gave up 4 bases; unmatched junction bases: 7. The CDR3 length is 16 residues. CDR1 and CDR2 (germline): SNHLY, FYNNEI. CDR3: CASSVQLAGSYNEQFF. The CDR3, as DNA: TGTGCCAGCAGTGTACAACTAGCGGGGTCTTACAATGAGCAGTTCTTC.

V gene TRBV5-1 combines with J gene TRBJ2-1; D might be TRBD2 (6 bases). Trimming left V 2 bases short and J 6 bases short, with 12 bases between. The CDR3 is made up of 14 amino acids. CDR1 is SGHRS, CDR2 YFSETQ, per germline. CDR3 in amino acids: CASSLDTSSNEQFF. The CDR3 nucleotides are TGCGCCAGCAGCTTAGACACTAGCAGCAATGAGCAGTTCTTC.

This clone was recorded only once. The chain carries TRBV7-9 and TRBJ1-2; 7 bases are shared with TRBD1. Germline trimming cut 1 base from V and 2 bases from J; bases unmatched to any gene: 10. CDR1 and CDR2 (germline): SEHNR, FQNEAQ (reference sequence). This CDR3 region has 17 residues. CDR3 bases: TGTGCCAGCAGCTTAGTAGGGGGCCTGACAGGGAACTATGGCTACACCTTC. This translates into CASSLVGGLTGNYGYTF.

The chain uses TRBV5-1 and TRBJ2-3, with D possibly matching TRBD1 (5 bases). The CDR3 contains 13 residues. V was shortened by 0 bases and J by 5 bases, with 7 bases between the two germline ends. Germline CDR1 reads SGHRS; CDR2 reads YFSETQ. In DNA, the CDR3 is TGCGCCAGCAGCTTGGGTGGACAAGATACGCAGTATTTT. The encoded protein is CASSLGGQDTQYF.

CDR3 in amino acids: CASSIDGTENTEAFF. DNA of the CDR3: TGTGCCAGTAGTATAGATGGGACAGAGAACACTGAAGCTTTCTTT. This chain connects TRBV19 to TRBJ1-1; 7 nucleotides line up with TRBD1. The germline gives CDR1 LNHDA, CDR2 SQIVND (reference sequence). The junction had 2 bases not matched to a gene; V was cut back by 0 bases and J by 1 base. The CDR3 spans 15 residues.

V usage is TRBV3-1 (or the pseudogene TRBV3-2) and J usage is TRBJ2-5, with D tentatively TRBD1 (6 bases). Trimming removed 0 bases from V and 1 base from J, with 9 bases in between. The CDR3 is 15 residues long. CDR1 and CDR2 (germline): LGHDT, YNNKEL (reference sequence). The CDR3 DNA reads TGTGCCAGCAGCCAAGACTCAGGGGCCCAAGAGACCCAGTACTTC. Translation gives CASSQDSGAQETQYF.

The chain couples TRBV10-2 to TRBJ1-2, with TRBD1 as a possible D gene (5 bases). Per germline, CDR1 WSHSY and CDR2 SAAADI. Trimming pared 0 bases from V and 6 bases from J, leaving 11 bases between. The CDR3 covers 14 residues. The CDR3 here is CASSESNGGDGYTF. CDR3 in DNA: TGCGCCAGCAGTGAGTCAAACGGGGGGGATGGCTACACCTTC.

The CDR3 is CATAVGRTANTEAFF. CDR3 sequence (DNA): TGTGCCACCGCAGTTGGTCGGACAGCGAACACTGAAGCTTTCTTT. The rearrangement links TRBV15 to TRBJ1-1; perhaps TRBD1 as D (6 bases). Trimming took off 8 bases at V and 1 base at J, with 17 bases between the two ends. The CDR3 runs 15 residues. CDR1 and CDR2 (germline): LNHNV, YYDKDF (reference sequence). The whole variable domain, filled in from reference TRBV15 and TRBJ1-1, reads DAMVIQNPRYQVTQFGKPVTLSCSQTLNHNVMYWYQQKSSQAPKLLFHYYDKDFNNEADTPDNFQSRRPNTSFCFLDIRSPGLGDTAMYLCATAVGRTANTEAFFGQGTRLTVV.

The V and J genes are TRBV10-2 and TRBJ2-1; D perhaps matches TRBD2 (6 bases). CDR3 length: 13 residues. Between the trimmed V and J ends, which lost 4 bases and 10 bases, there was a span of 14 bases. Germline V gives CDR1 WSHSY, CDR2 SAAADI. CDR3: CASSVSPGGEQFF. DNA of the CDR3: TGCGCCAGCAGTGTGTCCCCCGGGGGAGAGCAGTTCTTC.

The CDR3 bases are TGCAGCGTGAGCGGGAGGAACACTGAAGCTTTCTTT. This gives the protein CSVSGRNTEAFF. The V and J genes are TRBV29-1 and TRBJ1-1, with D unresolved. The V gene's germline CDR1 is SQVTM and CDR2 ANQGSEA. The CDR3 runs 12 residues. V was clipped by 6 bases and J by 1 base, with 9 bases between them.

As for this clone: Other DNA sequences in this specimen translate into the identical CDR3. The chain uses TRBV11-3 and TRBJ2-7, with D maybe TRBD2 (6 bases). This CDR3 is built from 14 residues. V was pared by 1 base and J by 7 bases, with 14 bases between. The germline V gene has CDR1 SGHNT and CDR2 YENEEA. Here the CDR3 DNA reads TGTGCCAGCAGCTTAGGGCGGGGTGGCGAAGAGCAGTACTTC. It specifies CASSLGRGGEEQYF.